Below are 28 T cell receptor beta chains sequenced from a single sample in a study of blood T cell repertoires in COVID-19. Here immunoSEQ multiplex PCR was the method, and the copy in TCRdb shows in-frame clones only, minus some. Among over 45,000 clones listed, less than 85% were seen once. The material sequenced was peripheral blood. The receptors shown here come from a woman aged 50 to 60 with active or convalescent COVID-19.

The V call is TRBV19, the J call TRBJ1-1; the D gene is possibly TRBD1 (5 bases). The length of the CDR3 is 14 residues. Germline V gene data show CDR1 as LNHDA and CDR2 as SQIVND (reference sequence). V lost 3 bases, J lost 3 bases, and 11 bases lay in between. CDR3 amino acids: CASSIRARDTEAFF. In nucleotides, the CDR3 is TGTGCCAGTAGTATTAGAGCCAGGGACACTGAAGCTTTCTTT.

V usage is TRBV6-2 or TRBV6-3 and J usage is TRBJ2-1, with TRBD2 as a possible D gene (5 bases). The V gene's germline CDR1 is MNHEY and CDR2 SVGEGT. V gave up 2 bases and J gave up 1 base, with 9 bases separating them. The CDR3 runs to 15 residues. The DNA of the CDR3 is TGTGCCAGCAGTTACGGAAGCGGATCCTACAATGAGCAGTTCTTC. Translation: CASSYGSGSYNEQFF.

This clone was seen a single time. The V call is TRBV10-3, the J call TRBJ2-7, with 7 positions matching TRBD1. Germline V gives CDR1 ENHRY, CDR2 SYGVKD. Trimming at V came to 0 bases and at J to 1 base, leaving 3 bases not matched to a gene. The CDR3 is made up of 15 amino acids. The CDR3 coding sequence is TGTGCCATCAGTGAGTCGGGGGACAGTTCCTACGAGCAGTACTTC. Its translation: CAISESGDSSYEQYF.

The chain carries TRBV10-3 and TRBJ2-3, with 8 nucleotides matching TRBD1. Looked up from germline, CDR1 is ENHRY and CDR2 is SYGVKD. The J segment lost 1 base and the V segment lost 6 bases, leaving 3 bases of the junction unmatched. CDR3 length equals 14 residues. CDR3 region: CAISLTGGTDTQYF. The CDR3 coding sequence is TGTGCCATCAGCCTGACAGGGGGCACAGATACGCAGTATTTT.

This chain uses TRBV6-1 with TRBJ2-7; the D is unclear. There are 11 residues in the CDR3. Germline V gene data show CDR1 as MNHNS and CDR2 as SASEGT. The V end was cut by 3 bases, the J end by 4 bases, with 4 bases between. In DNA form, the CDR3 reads TGTGCCAGCAGTGACCTTTACGAGCAGTACTTC. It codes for CASSDLYEQYF.

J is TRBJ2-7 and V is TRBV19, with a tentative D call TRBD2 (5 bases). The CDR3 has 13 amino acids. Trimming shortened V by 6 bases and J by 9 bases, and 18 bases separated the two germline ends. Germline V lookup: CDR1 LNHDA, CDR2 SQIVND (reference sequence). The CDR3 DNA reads TGTGCCAGTAGCGGGATGGACCTTGGTGCGCAGTACTTC. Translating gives CASSGMDLGAQYF.

The CDR3 DNA reads as TGTGCCAGCAGTGAAGAGGGAGGAGACACTGAAGCTTTCTTT. It is translated as CASSEEGGDTEAFF. The V gene is TRBV6-1, the J gene TRBJ1-1; D gene ambiguous. Trimming shortened V by 1 base and J by 3 bases, and 9 bases separated the two germline ends. Looked up from germline, CDR1 is MNHNS and CDR2 is SASEGT. This CDR3 has 14 amino acids.

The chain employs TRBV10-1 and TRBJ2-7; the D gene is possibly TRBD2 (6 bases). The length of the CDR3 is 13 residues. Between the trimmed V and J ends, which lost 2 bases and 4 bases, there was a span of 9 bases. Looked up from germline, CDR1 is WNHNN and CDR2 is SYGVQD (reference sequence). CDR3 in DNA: TGCGCCAGCAGTGAGCGGCGGGAATACGAGCAGTACTTC. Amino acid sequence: CASSERREYEQYF.

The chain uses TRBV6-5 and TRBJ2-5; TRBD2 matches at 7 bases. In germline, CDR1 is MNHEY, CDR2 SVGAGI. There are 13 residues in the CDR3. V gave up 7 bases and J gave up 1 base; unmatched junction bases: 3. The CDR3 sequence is CASTQRGQETQYF. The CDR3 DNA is TGTGCCAGCACTCAGCGGGGCCAAGAGACCCAGTACTTC.

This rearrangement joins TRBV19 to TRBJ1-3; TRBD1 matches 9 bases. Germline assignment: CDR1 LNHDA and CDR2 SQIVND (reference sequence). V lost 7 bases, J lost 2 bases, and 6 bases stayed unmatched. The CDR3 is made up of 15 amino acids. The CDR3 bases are TGTGCCAGTAAGGTCGGACAGGGGACTGGAAACACCATATATTTT. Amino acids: CASKVGQGTGNTIYF.

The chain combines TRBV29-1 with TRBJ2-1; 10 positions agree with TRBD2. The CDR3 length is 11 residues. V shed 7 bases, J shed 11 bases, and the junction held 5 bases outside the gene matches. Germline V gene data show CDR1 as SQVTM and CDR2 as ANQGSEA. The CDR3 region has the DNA TGCAGCGGAGGAGCGGGAGGGAAGCAGTTCTTC. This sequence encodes CSGGAGGKQFF.

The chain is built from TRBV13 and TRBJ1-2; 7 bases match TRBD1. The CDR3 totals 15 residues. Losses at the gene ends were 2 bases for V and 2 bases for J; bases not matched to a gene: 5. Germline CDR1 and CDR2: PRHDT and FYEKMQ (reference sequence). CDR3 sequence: CASSLKGAGNYGYTF. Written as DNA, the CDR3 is TGTGCCAGCAGCTTAAAGGGGGCTGGGAACTATGGCTACACCTTC.

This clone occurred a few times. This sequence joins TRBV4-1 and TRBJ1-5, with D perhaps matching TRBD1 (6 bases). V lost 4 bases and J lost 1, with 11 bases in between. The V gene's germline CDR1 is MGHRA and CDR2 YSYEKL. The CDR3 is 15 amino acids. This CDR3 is CASSRMGTSNQPQHF. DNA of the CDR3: TGCGCCAGCAGCCGGATGGGGACAAGCAATCAGCCCCAGCATTTT.

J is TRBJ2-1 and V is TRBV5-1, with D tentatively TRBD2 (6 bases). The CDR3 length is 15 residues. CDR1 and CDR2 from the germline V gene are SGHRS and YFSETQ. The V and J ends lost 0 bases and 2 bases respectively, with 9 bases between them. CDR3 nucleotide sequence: TGCGCCAGCAGCTTGGAAGGAGGGCCCTACAATGAGCAGTTCTTC. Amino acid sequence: CASSLEGGPYNEQFF.

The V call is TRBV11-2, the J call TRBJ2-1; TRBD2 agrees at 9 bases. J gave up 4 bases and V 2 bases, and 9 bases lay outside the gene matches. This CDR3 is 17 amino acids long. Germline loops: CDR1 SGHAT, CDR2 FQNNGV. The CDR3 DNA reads TGTGCCAGCAGCTTAAGGGAGACTAGCGGCTTGTACAATGAGCAGTTCTTC. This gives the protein CASSLRETSGLYNEQFF.

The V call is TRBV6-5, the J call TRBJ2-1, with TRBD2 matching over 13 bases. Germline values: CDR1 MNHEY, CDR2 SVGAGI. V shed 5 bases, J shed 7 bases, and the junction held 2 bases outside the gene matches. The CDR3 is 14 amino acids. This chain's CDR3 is CASSKGLAGNEQFF. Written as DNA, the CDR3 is TGTGCCAGCAGTAAGGGACTAGCGGGAAATGAGCAGTTCTTC.

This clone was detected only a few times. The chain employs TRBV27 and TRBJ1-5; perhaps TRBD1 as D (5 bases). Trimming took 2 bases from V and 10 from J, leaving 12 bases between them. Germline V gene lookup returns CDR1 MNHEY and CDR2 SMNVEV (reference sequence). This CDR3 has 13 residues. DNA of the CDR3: TGTGCCAGCAGTTTAGAAAGGGGCCTACCCCAGCATTTT. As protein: CASSLERGLPQHF.

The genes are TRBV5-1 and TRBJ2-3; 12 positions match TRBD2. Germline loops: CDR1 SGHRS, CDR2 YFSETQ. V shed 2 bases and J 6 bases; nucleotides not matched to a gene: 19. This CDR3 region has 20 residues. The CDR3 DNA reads TGCGCCAGCAGCTTTCCTACTAGCGGGAGGCCCGGGCCGAGGGTGGATACGCAGTATTTT. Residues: CASSFPTSGRPGPRVDTQYF.

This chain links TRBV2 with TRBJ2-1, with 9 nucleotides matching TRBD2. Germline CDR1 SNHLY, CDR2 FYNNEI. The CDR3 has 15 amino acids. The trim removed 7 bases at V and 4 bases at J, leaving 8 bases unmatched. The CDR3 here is CASKGGAGGYNEQFF. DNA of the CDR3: TGTGCCAGCAAGGGGGGAGCGGGAGGTTACAATGAGCAGTTCTTC.

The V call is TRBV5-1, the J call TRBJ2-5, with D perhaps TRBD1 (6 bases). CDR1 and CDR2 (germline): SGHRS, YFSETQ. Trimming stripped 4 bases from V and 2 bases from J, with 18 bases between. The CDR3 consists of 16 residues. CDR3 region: CASSPAQGTNQETQYF. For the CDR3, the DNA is TGCGCCAGCAGCCCCGCACAGGGTACGAATCAAGAGACCCAGTACTTC.

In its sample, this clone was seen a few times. CDR3 DNA: TGTGCCAGCAGTCCCGACAGGGGACGCACAGATACGCAGTATTTT. This encodes CASSPDRGRTDTQYF. The chain couples TRBV2 to TRBJ2-3, with 8 bases that match TRBD1. The CDR3 loop spans 15 amino acids. V dropped 5 bases and J dropped 1; count of bases not matched to a gene: 5. Germline assignment: CDR1 SNHLY and CDR2 FYNNEI.

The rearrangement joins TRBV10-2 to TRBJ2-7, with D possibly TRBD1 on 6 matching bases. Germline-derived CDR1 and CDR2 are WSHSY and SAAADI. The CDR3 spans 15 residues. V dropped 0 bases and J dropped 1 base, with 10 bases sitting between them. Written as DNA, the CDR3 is TGCGCCAGCAGTGAGTCATCCGGACAGTCCTACGAGCAGTACTTC. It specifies CASSESSGQSYEQYF.

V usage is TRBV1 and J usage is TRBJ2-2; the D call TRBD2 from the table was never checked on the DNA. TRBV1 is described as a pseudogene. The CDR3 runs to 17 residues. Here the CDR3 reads CTSSQEGSGRVTGELFF. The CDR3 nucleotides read TGCACCAGCAGCCAAGAAGGAAGCGGGAGGGTAACCGGGGAGCTGTTTTTT.

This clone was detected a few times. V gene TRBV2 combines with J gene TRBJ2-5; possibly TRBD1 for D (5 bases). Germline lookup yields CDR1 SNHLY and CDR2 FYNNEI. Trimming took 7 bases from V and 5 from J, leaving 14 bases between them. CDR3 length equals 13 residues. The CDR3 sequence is CASKRGRWETQYF. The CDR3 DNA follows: TGTGCCAGCAAAAGGGGTCGTTGGGAGACCCAGTACTTC.

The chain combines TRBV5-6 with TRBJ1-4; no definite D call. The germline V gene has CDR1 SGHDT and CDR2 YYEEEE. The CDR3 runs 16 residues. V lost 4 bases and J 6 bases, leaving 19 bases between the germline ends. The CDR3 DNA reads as TGTGCCAGCAGCCCGAGGGATGGCAGGAGCGATGAAAAACTGTTTTTT. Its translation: CASSPRDGRSDEKLFF. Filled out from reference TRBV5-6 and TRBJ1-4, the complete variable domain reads DAGVTQSPTHLIKTRGQQVTLRCSPKSGHDTVSWYQQALGQGPQFIFQYYEEEERQRGNFPDRFSGHQFPNYSSELNVNALLLGDSALYLCASSPRDGRSDEKLFFGSGTQLSVL.

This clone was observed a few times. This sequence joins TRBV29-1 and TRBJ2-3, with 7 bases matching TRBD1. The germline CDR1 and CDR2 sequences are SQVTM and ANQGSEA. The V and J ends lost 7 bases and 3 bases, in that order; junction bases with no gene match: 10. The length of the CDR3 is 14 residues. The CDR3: CSARRPGGTDTQYF. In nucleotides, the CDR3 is TGCAGCGCCCGCCGGCCAGGGGGAACAGATACGCAGTATTTT.

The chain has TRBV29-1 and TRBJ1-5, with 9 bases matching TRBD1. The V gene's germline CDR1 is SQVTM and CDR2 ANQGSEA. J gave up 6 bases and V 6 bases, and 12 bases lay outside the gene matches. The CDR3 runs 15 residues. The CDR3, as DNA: TGCAGCGTGTCTCTCACAGGGGGCGCGGGTCAGCCCCAGCATTTT. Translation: CSVSLTGGAGQPQHF.

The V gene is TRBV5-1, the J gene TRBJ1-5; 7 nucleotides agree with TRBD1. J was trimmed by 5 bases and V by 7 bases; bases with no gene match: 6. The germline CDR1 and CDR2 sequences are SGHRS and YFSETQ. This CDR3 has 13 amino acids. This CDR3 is CASRGQEDQPQHF. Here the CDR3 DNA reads TGCGCCAGCCGAGGACAGGAAGATCAGCCCCAGCATTTT.